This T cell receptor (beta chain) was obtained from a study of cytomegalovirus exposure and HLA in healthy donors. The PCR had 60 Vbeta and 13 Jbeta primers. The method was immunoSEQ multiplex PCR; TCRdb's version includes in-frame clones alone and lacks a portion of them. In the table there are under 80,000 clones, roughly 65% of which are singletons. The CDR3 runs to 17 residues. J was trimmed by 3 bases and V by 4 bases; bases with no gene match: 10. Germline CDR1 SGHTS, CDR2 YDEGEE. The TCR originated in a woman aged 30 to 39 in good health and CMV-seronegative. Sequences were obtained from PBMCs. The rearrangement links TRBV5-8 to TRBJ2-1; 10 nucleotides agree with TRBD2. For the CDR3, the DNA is TGTGCCAGCAGCCAAGGGCTAGCGGGGGTAATCTACAATGAGCAGTTCTTC. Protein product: CASSQGLAGVIYNEQFF.